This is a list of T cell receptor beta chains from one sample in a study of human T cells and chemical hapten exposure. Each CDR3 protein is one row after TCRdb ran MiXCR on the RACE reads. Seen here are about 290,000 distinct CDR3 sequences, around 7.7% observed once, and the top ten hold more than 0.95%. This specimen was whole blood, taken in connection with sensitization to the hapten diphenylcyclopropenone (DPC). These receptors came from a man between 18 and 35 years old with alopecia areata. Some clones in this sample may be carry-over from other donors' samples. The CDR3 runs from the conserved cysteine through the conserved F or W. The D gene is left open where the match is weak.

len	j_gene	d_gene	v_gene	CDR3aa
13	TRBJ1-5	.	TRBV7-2	CASNMDFNQPQHF
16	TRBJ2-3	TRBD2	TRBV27	CASSKTSGGATDTQYF
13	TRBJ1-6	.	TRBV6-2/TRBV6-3	CASEGRNNSPLHF
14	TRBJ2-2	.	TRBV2	CASMAGANTGELFF
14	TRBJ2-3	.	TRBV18	CASSPTRGSDTQYF
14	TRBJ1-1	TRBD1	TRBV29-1	CSVEPDRESTEAFF
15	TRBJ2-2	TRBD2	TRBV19	CASSLTSGGTGELFF
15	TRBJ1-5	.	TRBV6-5	CASSYSQGSNQPQHF
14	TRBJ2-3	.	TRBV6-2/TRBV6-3	CASNRDQNTDTQYF
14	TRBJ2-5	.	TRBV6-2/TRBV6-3	CASSYPGLRETQYF
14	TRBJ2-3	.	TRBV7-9	CASSLGYSTDTQYF
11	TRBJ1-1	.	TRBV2	CASSEPGGAFF
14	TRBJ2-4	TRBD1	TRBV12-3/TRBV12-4	CASSSGTGGGIQYF
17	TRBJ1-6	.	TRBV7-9	CASSLTYDGLPNSPLHF
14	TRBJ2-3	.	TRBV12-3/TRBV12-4	CASSPKGGPNTQYF
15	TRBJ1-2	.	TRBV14	CASSQDLQGPYGYTF
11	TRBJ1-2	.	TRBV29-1	CSGETGYGYTF
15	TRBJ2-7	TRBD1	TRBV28	CASSLRTGDSYEQYF
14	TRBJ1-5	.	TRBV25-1	CASSQRGGKQPQHF
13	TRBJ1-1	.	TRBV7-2	CASSPDLNTDAFF
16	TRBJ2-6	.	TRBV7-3	CASSPRMDSGANVLTF
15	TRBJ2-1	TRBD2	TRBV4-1	CASSQAGGAYNEQFF
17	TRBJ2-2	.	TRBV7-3	CASSLTKGGPNTGELFF
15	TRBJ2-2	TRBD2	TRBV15	CATSRVAGLGGELFF
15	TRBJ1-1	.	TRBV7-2	CASSLEAGGHTEAFF
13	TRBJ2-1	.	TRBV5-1	CASSLGKHSEQFF
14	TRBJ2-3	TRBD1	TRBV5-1	CASSSGTVTDTQYF
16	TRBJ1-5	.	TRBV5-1	CASSSGPNKGNQPQHF
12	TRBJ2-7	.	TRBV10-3	CAISPVRGEQYF
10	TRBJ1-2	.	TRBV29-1	CSVSRDGYTF
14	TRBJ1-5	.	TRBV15	CATRRKGYNQPQHF
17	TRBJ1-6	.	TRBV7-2	CASSLEGPGVKRSPLHF
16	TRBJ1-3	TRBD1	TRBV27	CASSTGTGRSGNTIYF
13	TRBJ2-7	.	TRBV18	CASSPYGTHEQYF
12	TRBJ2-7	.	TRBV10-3	CAISSSTYEQYF